Shown below are 9 T cell receptor beta chains from a single sample sequenced in a study of blood T cell repertoires in COVID-19. TCRdb keeps only in-frame clones here, not all; method: immunoSEQ multiplex PCR. This table holds about 83,000 clones, about 82% found once. The sample consisted of peripheral blood. The receptors stem from a man aged 50 to 59 with active COVID-19.

There are a few counts of this clone. V is TRBV28 and J is TRBJ1-2; 8 nucleotides match TRBD1. The CDR3 length is 14 residues. V shed 4 bases and J 6 bases; nucleotides not matched to a gene: 7. CDR1 is MDHEN, CDR2 SYDVKM, per germline. The CDR3, as DNA: TGTGCCAGCAGTTCCACGGACAGGGACAATGGCTACACCTTC. Encoded protein: CASSSTDRDNGYTF.

The J gene is TRBJ2-1, the V gene TRBV7-3; a possible D gene is TRBD2 (6 bases). V dropped 8 bases and J dropped 3 bases, with 11 bases sitting between them. Germline CDR1 SGHTA, CDR2 FQGTGA. The length of the CDR3 is 13 residues. For the CDR3, the DNA is TGTGCCAGCGCACCGGGACTCTACAATGAGCAGTTCTTC. It codes for CASAPGLYNEQFF.

The rearrangement joins TRBV3-1 (or the pseudogene TRBV3-2) to TRBJ2-1, with 8 bases aligning to TRBD2. In germline, CDR1 is LGHDT, CDR2 YNNKEL (reference sequence). After removal of 4 bases from V and 2 bases from J, the junction contained 4 bases not matched to a gene. The CDR3 is made up of 15 amino acids. As DNA, the CDR3 is TGTGCCAGCAGCCCTCTTAGCGGGGCCTACAATGAGCAGTTCTTC. Translating it yields CASSPLSGAYNEQFF.

The rearrangement joins TRBV18 to TRBJ2-7, with a tentative D call TRBD1 (5 bases). The CDR3 totals 17 residues. Germline V CDR1 and CDR2: KGHSH, LQKENI. V dropped 3 bases and J dropped 1 base, with 19 bases sitting between them. The CDR3 here is CASSPRVQAFTSYEQYF. The CDR3 bases are TGTGCCAGCTCACCTCGTGTACAGGCCTTTACTTCCTACGAGCAGTACTTC.

The chain recombines TRBV7-9 with TRBJ2-7; D uncertain. The CDR3 covers 14 residues. V was trimmed by 1 base and J by 7 bases, leaving 14 bases between them. Germline CDR1 is SEHNR and CDR2 is FQNEAQ (reference sequence). CDR3 sequence reads: CASSLGAPRWEQYF. The CDR3 DNA sequence: TGTGCCAGCAGCTTAGGGGCCCCCCGTTGGGAGCAGTACTTC.

This clone was seen more than once but under ten times. The chain uses TRBV7-8 and TRBJ1-1; D is perhaps TRBD1 (6 bases). V was cut by 2 bases and J by 1 base, with 14 bases left in between. CDR1 SGHVS and CDR2 FQNEAQ come from the germline V gene. The CDR3 has 16 amino acids. In DNA, the CDR3 is TGTGCCAGCAGCTTATGGGCAGGGGCACGGAACACTGAAGCTTTCTTT. Protein product: CASSLWAGARNTEAFF.

V and J are TRBV7-9 and TRBJ1-2; 8 nucleotides align to TRBD1. Per the germline V gene, CDR1 is SEHNR and CDR2 is FQNEAQ (reference sequence). There are 12 residues in the CDR3. Trimming took 5 bases from V and 8 from J; bases not matched to a gene: 4. The DNA of the CDR3 is TGTGCCAGCAGCACCTCAGGGGGCGGCTACACCTTC. Amino acids: CASSTSGGGYTF.

In nucleotides, the CDR3 is TGTGCCAGCAGTTGGGGACAGGGGTACCAAGAGACCCAGTACTTC. Translation: CASSWGQGYQETQYF. V is TRBV2 and J is TRBJ2-5; TRBD1 aligns across 10 bases. V lost 5 bases and J lost 0; bases outside the gene matches: 3. The CDR3 length is 15 residues. Germline V gene data show CDR1 as SNHLY and CDR2 as FYNNEI.

CDR3 loop: CASSLAGSGNTIYF. The CDR3 region has the DNA TGTGCCAGCAGCTTAGCCGGGAGTGGAAACACCATATATTTT. This sequence joins TRBV7-6 and TRBJ1-3; no definite D call. The germline gives CDR1 SGHVS, CDR2 FNYEAQ. Trimming took 0 bases from V and 3 from J, leaving 6 bases between them. CDR3 length equals 14 residues.